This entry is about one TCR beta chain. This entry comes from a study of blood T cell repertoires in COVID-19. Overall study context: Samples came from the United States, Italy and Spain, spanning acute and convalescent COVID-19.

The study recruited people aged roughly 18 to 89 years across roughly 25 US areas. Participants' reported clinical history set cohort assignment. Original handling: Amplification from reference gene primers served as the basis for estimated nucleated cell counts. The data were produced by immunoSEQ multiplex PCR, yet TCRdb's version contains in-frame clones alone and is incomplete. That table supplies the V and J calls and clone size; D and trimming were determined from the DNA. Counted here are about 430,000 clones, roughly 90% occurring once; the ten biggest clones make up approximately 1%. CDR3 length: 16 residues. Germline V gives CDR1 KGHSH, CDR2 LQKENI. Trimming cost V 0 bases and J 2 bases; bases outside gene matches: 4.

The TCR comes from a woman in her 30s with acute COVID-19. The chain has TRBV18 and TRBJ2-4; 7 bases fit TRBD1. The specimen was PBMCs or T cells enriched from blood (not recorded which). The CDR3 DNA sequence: TGTGCCAGCTCACCACCGGGCAGGGGGTCCAAAAACATTCAGTACTTC. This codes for CASSPPGRGSKNIQYF.